This T cell receptor (beta chain) comes out of a study of blood T cell repertoires in COVID-19. The overall study: Samples of COVID-19 (acute and convalescent) were obtained from the United States, Italy and Spain. The cDNA or gDNA used as material had been derived from T cells, B-cell-depleted T cells, or PBMCs.

From germline, CDR1 is ENHRY and CDR2 SYGVKD. Unmatched junction bases numbered 15, after V lost 10 bases and J lost 8 bases. The CDR3 contains 15 residues. Study processing details: Reference gene primers were amplified, and this amplification served to estimate nucleated cell counts. Libraries were prepared by immunoSEQ multiplex PCR; TCRdb keeps only in-frame clonotypes and omits some of them. That table supplies the V and J calls and clone size; D and trimming were determined from the DNA. The sample holds a few hundred thousand clones; around 87% are singletons and the top ten take roughly 2%. This TCR was sampled from a woman aged 45-65 years who had recovered from COVID-19. The material sequenced was peripheral blood. V gene TRBV10-3 combines with J gene TRBJ2-4, with TRBD1 matching over 9 bases. This chain's CDR3 is CATARFSTGGDIQYF. CDR3 bases: TGTGCCACGGCCCGTTTTTCGACAGGGGGAGACATTCAGTACTTC.